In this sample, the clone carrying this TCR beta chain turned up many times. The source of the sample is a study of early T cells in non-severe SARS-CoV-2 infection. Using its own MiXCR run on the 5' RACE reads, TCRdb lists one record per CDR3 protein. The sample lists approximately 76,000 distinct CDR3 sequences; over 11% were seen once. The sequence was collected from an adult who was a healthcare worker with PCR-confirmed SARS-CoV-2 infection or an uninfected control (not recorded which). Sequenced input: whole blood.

In nucleotides, the CDR3 is TGCAGTGCTAGAGGGATTTGGGGCACTGAAGCTTTCTTT. Its protein is CSARGIWGTEAFF. The V and J genes are TRBV20-1 and TRBJ1-1; D remains ambiguous. The V gene lost 1 base and the J gene lost 4 bases, with 10 bases spanning the gap. There are 13 residues in the CDR3. Germline CDR1 and CDR2: DFQATT and SNEGSKA (reference sequence).